This TCR beta chain was recovered during a study of shared clonotypes between healthy human individuals. Regarding the study as a whole: Generally, naive subsets came out with larger estimated richness than memory subsets. Against clonotypes common to all four donors, non-shared ones had lower generation probabilities. Sampling was confined to blood; repertoires within tissues likely differ.

The repertoire was sequenced with immunoSEQ multiplex PCR; TCRdb's copy has only in-frame clones and lacks some. Among roughly 2.2 million clones listed, 85% to 95% were seen once. Details on this clone: Its antigen is not known.

CDR1 is SGHRS, CDR2 YFSETQ, per germline. V gave up 1 base and J gave up 7 bases, with 7 bases separating them. The CDR3 loop spans 12 amino acids. Free of recent acute infections or vaccinations, the donors were healthy HIV-negative adults. The chain carries TRBV5-1 and TRBJ2-3; D call uncertain. The TCR originated in a man aged 18 to 35 in good health. Some clones in this sample may be carry-over from other donors' samples. Sequencing was performed on naive CD4+ T cells from PBMCs. Sample subset: CD45RA+ positively selected. CDR3 coding DNA: TGCGCCAGCAGCTTGACGGCCAATACGCAGTATTTT. Translation: CASSLTANTQYF.